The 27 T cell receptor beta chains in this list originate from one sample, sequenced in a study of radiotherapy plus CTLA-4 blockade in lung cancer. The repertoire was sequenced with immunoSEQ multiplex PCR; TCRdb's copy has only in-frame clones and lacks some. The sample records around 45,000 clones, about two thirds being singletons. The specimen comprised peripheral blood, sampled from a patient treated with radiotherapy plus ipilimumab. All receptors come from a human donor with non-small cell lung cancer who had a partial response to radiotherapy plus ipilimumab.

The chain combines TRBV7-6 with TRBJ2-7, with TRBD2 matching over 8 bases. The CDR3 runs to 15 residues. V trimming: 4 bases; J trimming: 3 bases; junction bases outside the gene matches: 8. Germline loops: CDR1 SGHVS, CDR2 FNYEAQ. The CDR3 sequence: CASSSGREGFYEQYF. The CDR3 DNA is TGTGCCAGCAGCTCCGGGAGGGAAGGGTTCTACGAGCAGTACTTC.

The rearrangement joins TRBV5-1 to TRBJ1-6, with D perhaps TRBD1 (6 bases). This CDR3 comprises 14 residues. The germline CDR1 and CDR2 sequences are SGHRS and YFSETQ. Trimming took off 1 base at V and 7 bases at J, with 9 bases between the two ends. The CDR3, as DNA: TGCGCCAGCAGCTTGACAGGGCCCAATTCACCCCTCCACTTT. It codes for CASSLTGPNSPLHF. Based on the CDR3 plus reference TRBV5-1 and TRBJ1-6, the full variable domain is KAGVTQTPRYLIKTRGQQVTLSCSPISGHRSVSWYQQTPGQGLQFLFEYFSETQRNKGNFPGRFSGRQFSNSRSEMNVSTLELGDSALYLCASSLTGPNSPLHFGNGTRLTVT.

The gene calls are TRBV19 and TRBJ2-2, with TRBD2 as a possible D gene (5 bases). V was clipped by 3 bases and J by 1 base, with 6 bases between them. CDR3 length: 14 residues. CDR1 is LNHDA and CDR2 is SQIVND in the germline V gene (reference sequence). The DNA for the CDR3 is TGTGCCAGTAGTATCGGGGTGAACACCGGGGAGCTGTTTTTT. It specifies CASSIGVNTGELFF.

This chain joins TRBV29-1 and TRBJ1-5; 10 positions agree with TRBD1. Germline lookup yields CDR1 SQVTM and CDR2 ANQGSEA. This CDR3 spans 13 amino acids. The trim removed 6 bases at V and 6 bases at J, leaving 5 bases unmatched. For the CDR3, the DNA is TGCAGCGTCGGACAGGGGGTAGGTCAGCCCCAGCATTTT. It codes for CSVGQGVGQPQHF. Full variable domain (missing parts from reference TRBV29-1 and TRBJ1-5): SAVISQKPSRDICQRGTSLTIQCQVDSQVTMMFWYRQQPGQSLTLIATANQGSEATYESGFVIDKFPISRPNLTFSTLTVSNMSPEDSSIYLCSVGQGVGQPQHFGDGTRLSIL.

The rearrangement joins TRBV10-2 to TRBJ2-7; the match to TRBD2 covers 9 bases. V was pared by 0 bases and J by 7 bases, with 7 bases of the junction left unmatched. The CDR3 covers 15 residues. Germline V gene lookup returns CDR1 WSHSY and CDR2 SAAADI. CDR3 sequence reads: CASSESSGRVREQYF. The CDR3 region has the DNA TGCGCCAGCAGTGAGTCTAGCGGGAGAGTCCGAGAGCAGTACTTC.

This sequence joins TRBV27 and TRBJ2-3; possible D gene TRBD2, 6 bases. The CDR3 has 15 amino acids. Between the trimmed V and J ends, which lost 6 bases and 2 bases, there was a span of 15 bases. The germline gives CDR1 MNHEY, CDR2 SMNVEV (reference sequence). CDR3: CASSKTRSPTDTQYF. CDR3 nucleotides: TGTGCCAGCAGCAAGACTAGATCCCCCACAGATACGCAGTATTTT.

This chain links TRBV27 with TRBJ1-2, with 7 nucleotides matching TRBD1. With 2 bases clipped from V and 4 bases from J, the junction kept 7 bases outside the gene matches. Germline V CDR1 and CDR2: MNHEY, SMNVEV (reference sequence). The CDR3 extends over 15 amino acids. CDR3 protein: CASSLDVRDSYGYTF. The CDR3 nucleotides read TGTGCCAGCAGTTTAGACGTCCGGGACAGCTATGGCTACACCTTC.

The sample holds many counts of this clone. The CDR3 loop reads CASSLEYRLQETQYF. The CDR3 region has the DNA TGTGCCAGCAGCTTAGAGTACCGACTACAAGAGACCCAGTACTTC. The V and J genes are TRBV7-8 and TRBJ2-5, with D perhaps TRBD2 (5 bases). There are 15 residues in the CDR3. Germline-derived CDR1 and CDR2 are SGHVS and FQNEAQ. V lost 1 base and J 2 bases, leaving 11 bases between the germline ends.

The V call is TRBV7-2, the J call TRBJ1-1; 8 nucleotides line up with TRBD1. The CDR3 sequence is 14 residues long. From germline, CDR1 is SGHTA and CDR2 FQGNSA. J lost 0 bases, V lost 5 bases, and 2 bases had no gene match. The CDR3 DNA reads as TGTGCCAGCAGCCGGGACAGGTTGAACACTGAAGCTTTCTTT. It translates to CASSRDRLNTEAFF.

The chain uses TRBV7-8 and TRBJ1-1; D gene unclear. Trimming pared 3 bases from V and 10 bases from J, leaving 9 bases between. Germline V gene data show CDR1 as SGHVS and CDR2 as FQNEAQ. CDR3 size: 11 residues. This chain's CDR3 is CASSLGGGAFF. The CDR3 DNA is TGTGCCAGCAGCTTGGGCGGAGGAGCTTTCTTT.

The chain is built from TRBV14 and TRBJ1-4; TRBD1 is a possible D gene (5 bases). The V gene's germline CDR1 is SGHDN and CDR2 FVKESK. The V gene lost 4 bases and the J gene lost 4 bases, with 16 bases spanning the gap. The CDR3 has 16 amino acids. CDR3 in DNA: TGTGCCAGCAGCCGAATGATTGTGGGGCGTAATGAAAAACTGTTTTTT. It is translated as CASSRMIVGRNEKLFF.

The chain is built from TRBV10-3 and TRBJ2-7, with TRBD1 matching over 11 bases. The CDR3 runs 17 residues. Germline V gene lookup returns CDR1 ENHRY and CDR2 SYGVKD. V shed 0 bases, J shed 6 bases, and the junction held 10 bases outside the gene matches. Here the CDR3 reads CAISESLGTGGKREQYF. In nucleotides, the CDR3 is TGTGCCATCAGTGAGTCCCTTGGGACAGGGGGTAAGCGCGAGCAGTACTTC.

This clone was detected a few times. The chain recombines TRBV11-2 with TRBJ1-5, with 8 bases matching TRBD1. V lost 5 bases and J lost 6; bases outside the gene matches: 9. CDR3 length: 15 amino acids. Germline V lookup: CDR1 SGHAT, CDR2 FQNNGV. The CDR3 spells CASSPDRDLGQPQHF. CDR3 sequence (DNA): TGTGCCAGCAGCCCGGACAGGGACCTTGGTCAGCCCCAGCATTTT.

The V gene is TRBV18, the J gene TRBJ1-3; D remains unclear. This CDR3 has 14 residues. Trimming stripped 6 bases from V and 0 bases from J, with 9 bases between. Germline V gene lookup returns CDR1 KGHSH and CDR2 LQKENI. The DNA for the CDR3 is TGTGCCAGCTCCCCCGGGATCTCTGGAAACACCATATATTTT. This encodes CASSPGISGNTIYF. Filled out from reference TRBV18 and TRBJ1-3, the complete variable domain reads NAGVMQNPRHLVRRRGQEARLRCSPMKGHSHVYWYRQLPEEGLKFMVYLQKENIIDESGMPKERFSAEFPKEGPSILRIQQVVRGDSAAYFCASSPGISGNTIYFGEGSWLTVV.

CDR3 nucleotides: TGCGCCAGCAGACAGGGGACTAGCGGGAGCAATGAGCAGTTCTTC. Encoded protein: CASRQGTSGSNEQFF. The chain recombines TRBV10-2 with TRBJ2-1; 14 positions agree with TRBD2. J lost 6 bases, V lost 6 bases, and 4 bases had no gene match. CDR1 is WSHSY, CDR2 SAAADI, per germline. CDR3 length equals 15 residues.

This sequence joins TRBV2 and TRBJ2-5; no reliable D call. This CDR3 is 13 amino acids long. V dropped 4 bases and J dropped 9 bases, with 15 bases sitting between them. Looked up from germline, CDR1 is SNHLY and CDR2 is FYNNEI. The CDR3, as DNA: TGTGCCAGCAGTGTCGGTCCCAGGATGGCCCAGTACTTC. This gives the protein CASSVGPRMAQYF.

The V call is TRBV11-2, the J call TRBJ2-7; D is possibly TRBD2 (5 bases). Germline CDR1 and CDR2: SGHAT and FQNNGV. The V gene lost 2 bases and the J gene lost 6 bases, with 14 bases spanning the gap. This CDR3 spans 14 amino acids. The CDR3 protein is CASSLWVGEPEQYF. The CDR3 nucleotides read TGTGCCAGCAGCTTATGGGTGGGAGAGCCCGAGCAGTACTTC. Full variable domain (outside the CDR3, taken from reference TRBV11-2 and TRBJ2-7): EAGVAQSPRYKIIEKRQSVAFWCNPISGHATLYWYQQILGQGPKLLIQFQNNGVVDDSQLPKDRFSAERLKGVDSTLKIQPAKLEDSAVYLCASSLWVGEPEQYFGPGTRLTVT.

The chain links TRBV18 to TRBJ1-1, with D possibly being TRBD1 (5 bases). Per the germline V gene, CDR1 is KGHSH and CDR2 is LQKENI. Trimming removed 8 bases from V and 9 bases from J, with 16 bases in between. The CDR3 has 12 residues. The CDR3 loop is CASHRAEGKAFF. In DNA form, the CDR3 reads TGTGCCAGCCACCGCGCGGAGGGGAAAGCTTTCTTT.

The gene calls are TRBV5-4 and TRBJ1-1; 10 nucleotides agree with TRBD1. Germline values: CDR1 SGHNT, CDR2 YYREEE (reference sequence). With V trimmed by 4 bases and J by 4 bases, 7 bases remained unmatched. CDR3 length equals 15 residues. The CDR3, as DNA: TGTGCCAGCAGCGCCGGACAGGGGGGGGGCACTGAAGCTTTCTTT. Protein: CASSAGQGGGTEAFF. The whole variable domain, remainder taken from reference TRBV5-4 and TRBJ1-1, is ETGVTQSPTHLIKTRGQQVTLRCSSQSGHNTVSWYQQALGQGPQFIFQYYREEENGRGNFPPRFSGLQFPNYSSELNVNALELDDSALYLCASSAGQGGGTEAFFGQGTRLTVV.

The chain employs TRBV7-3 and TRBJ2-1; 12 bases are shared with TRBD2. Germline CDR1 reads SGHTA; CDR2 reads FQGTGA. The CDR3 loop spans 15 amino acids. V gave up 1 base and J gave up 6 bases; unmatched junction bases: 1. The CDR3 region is CASSLKLAGGNEQFF. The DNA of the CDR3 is TGTGCCAGCAGCTTAAAACTAGCGGGGGGCAATGAGCAGTTCTTC.

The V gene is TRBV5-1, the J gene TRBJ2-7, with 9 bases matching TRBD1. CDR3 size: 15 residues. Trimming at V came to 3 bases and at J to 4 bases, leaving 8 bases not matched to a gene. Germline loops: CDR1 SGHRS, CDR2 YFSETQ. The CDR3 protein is CASSSRMGQGYEQYF. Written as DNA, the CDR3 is TGCGCCAGCAGCTCCCGGATGGGACAGGGTTACGAGCAGTACTTC.

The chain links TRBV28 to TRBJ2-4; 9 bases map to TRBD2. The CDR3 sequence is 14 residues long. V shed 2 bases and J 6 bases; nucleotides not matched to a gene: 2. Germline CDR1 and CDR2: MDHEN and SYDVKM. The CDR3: CASSLAGGVNIQYF. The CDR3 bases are TGTGCCAGCAGTTTAGCGGGAGGGGTAAACATTCAGTACTTC.

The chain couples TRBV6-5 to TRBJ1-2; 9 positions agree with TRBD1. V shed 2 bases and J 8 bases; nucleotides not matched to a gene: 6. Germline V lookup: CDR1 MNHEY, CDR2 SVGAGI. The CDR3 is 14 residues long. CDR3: CASSYRDRGGGYTF. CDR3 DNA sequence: TGTGCCAGCAGTTACCGCGACAGGGGGGGAGGCTACACCTTC.

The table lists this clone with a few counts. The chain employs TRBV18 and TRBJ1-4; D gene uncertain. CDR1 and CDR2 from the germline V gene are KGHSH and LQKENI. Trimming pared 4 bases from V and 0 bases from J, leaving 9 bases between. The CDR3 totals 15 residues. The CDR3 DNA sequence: TGTGCCAGCTCACAGCCCTCCGCAACTAATGAAAAACTGTTTTTT. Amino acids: CASSQPSATNEKLFF. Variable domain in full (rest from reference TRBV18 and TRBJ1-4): NAGVMQNPRHLVRRRGQEARLRCSPMKGHSHVYWYRQLPEEGLKFMVYLQKENIIDESGMPKERFSAEFPKEGPSILRIQQVVRGDSAAYFCASSQPSATNEKLFFGSGTQLSVL.

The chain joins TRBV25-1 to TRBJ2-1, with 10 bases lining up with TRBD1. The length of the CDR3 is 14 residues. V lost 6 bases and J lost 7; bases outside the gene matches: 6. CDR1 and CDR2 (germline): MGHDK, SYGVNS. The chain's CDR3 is CASSRDRGDNEQFF. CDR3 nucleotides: TGTGCCAGCAGCCGGGACAGGGGCGATAATGAGCAGTTCTTC.

DNA of the CDR3: TGTGCCTGGAGCCCCGAGGCTAGCGGGATCTACAATGAGCAGTTCTTC. Its translation: CAWSPEASGIYNEQFF. The chain uses TRBV30 and TRBJ2-1; 9 nucleotides align to TRBD2. The J segment lost 3 bases and the V segment lost 3 bases, leaving 9 bases of the junction unmatched. The CDR3 totals 16 residues. Germline V lookup: CDR1 GTSNPN, CDR2 SVGIG (reference sequence).

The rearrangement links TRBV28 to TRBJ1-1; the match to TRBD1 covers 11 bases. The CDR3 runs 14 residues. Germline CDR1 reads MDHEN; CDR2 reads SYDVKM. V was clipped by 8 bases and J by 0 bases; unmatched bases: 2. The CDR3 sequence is CASGQGALNTEAFF. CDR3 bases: TGTGCCAGCGGACAGGGGGCGCTGAACACTGAAGCTTTCTTT.